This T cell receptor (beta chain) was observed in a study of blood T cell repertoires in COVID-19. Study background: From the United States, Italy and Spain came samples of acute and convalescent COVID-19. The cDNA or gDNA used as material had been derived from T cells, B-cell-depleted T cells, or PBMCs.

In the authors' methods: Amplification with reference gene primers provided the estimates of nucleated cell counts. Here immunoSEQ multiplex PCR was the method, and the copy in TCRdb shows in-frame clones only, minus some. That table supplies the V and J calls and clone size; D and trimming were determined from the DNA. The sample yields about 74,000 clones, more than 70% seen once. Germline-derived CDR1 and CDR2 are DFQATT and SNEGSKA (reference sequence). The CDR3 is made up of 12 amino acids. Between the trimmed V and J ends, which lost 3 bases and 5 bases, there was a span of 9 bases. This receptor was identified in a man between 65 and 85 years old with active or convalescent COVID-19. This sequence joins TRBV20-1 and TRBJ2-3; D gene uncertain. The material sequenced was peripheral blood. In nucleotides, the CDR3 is TGCAGTGCTAGTAGACTGGAAGATACGCAGTATTTT. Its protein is CSASRLEDTQYF.